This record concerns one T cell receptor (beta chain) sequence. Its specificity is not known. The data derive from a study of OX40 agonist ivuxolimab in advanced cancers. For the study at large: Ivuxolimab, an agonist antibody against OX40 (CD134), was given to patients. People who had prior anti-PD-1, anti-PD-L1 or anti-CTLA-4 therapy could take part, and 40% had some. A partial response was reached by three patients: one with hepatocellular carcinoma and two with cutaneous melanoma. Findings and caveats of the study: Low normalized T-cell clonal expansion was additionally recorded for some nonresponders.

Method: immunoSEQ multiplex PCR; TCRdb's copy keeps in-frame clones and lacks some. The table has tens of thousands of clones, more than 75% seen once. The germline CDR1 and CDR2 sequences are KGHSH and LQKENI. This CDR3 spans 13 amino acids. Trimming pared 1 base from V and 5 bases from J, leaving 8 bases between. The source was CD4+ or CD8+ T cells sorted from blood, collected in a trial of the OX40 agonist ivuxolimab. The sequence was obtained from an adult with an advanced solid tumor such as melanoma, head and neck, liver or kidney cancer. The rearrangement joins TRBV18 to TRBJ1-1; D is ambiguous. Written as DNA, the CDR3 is TGTGCCAGCTCACCACAACGGTGGACTGAAGCTTTCTTT. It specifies CASSPQRWTEAFF.